This passage covers 32 T cell receptor beta chains from one sample sequenced in a study of shared clonotypes between healthy human individuals. TCRdb's copy holds only in-frame clones and misses some; the assay was immunoSEQ multiplex PCR. This table holds over a million clones, 65% to 80% found once. Material for sequencing was memory CD4+ T cells sorted from blood. Subset given: CD45RA-negative fraction. Receptors were obtained from a man aged 18 to 30 in good health.

The chain employs TRBV4-3 and TRBJ2-2, with 7 bases that match TRBD1. The CDR3 contains 16 residues. V shed 3 bases, J shed 6 bases, and the junction held 10 bases outside the gene matches. CDR1 is LGHNA, CDR2 YSLEER, per germline. The CDR3 DNA sequence: TGCGCCAGCAGCCAGGCTACAGGGACAGTCGCCGGGGAGCTGTTTTTT. The encoded protein is CASSQATGTVAGELFF.

The chain couples TRBV6-1 to TRBJ2-5, with 11 bases lining up with TRBD1. The CDR3 is 13 residues long. With V trimmed by 8 bases and J by 7 bases, 6 bases remained unmatched. Germline V lookup: CDR1 MNHNS, CDR2 SASEGT. CDR3 coding DNA: TGTGCCAGCGAGGACAGGGGGCCAGGGACCCAGTACTTC. Protein sequence: CASEDRGPGTQYF.

Details on this clone: This CDR3 is also generated by other DNA sequences in the sample. The chain combines TRBV5-4 with TRBJ1-1; D is ambiguous. V shed 0 bases and J shed 1 base, with 4 bases lying between them. Looked up from germline, CDR1 is SGHNT and CDR2 is YYREEE (reference sequence). The CDR3 sequence is 13 residues long. The DNA for the CDR3 is TGTGCCAGCAGCTTGGAGCGGAACACTGAAGCTTTCTTT. Amino acid sequence: CASSLERNTEAFF.

The chain combines TRBV6-6 with TRBJ1-2; a weak D match, TRBD1 (5 bases). The CDR3 length is 14 residues. Germline-derived CDR1 and CDR2 are MNHNY and SVGAGI (reference sequence). The germline V and J ends were trimmed by 4 bases and 4 bases, with 13 bases remaining between them. For the CDR3, the DNA is TGTGCCAGCAGTTCCGACAGTCTAATCTATGGCTACACCTTC. This gives the protein CASSSDSLIYGYTF.

V and J are TRBV5-1 and TRBJ2-3; 9 bases map to TRBD1. CDR1 is SGHRS, CDR2 YFSETQ, per germline. The CDR3 totals 14 residues. V lost 7 bases and J lost 2; bases outside the gene matches: 5. The CDR3 region is CASWDRDHTDTQYF. The DNA for the CDR3 is TGCGCCAGCTGGGACAGGGATCACACAGATACGCAGTATTTT.

The chain joins TRBV7-2 to TRBJ2-7; perhaps TRBD2 as D (5 bases). The CDR3 is 11 amino acids. V lost 5 bases and J 7 bases, leaving 9 bases between the germline ends. Germline CDR1 and CDR2: SGHTA and FQGNSA. CDR3 DNA sequence: TGTGCCAGCAGCCATCGACTAGAGCAGTACTTC. Translation: CASSHRLEQYF.

V usage is TRBV7-8 and J usage is TRBJ2-7, with D possibly matching TRBD1 (5 bases). V lost 4 bases to trimming and J lost 1 base, with 14 bases between them. The germline V gene encodes CDR1 SGHVS and CDR2 FQNEAQ. CDR3 length: 15 residues. CDR3 loop: CASSSRQTSSYEQYF. The DNA for the CDR3 is TGTGCCAGCAGCTCTCGACAGACCTCTTCCTACGAGCAGTACTTC. The variable domain in full, with the rest retrieved from reference TRBV7-8 and TRBJ2-7, is GAGVSQSPRYKVAKRGQDVALRCDPISGHVSLFWYQQALGQGPEFLTYFQNEAQLDKSGLPSDRFFAERPEGSVSTLKIQRTQQEDSAVYLCASSSRQTSSYEQYFGPGTRLTVT.

This clone came up a few times. The chain joins TRBV10-3 to TRBJ2-3; 9 bases map to TRBD2. The CDR3 loop spans 15 amino acids. The V gene end was trimmed by 1 base and the J gene end by 5 bases; junction bases not matched to a gene: 4. Germline-derived CDR1 and CDR2 are ENHRY and SYGVKD. The CDR3 here is CAISELAGAGDTQYF. CDR3 DNA sequence: TGTGCCATCAGTGAGTTAGCGGGAGCGGGAGATACGCAGTATTTT.

This clone appeared a few times. This chain links TRBV6-5 with TRBJ1-6, with D maybe TRBD1 (5 bases). Germline values: CDR1 MNHEY, CDR2 SVGAGI. Trimming shortened V by 4 bases and J by 8 bases, and 12 bases separated the two germline ends. The CDR3 sequence is 14 residues long. CDR3 coding DNA: TGTGCCAGCAGTTCCCCGGGGCGGGATTCACCCCTCCACTTT. Its protein is CASSSPGRDSPLHF.

J is TRBJ2-1 and V is TRBV11-3; tentatively, D is TRBD2 (5 bases). Per germline, CDR1 SGHNT and CDR2 YENEEA. V dropped 1 base and J dropped 2 bases, with 6 bases sitting between them. The CDR3 contains 14 residues. The CDR3 DNA reads TGTGCCAGCAGCTTAGTCGGGACCTACAATGAGCAGTTCTTC. Protein: CASSLVGTYNEQFF.

This chain connects TRBV6-1 to TRBJ2-1, with 9 bases lining up with TRBD1. Germline CDR1 MNHNS, CDR2 SASEGT. Losses at the gene ends were 1 base for V and 10 bases for J; bases not matched to a gene: 11. The CDR3 contains 16 residues. CDR3 bases: TGTGCCAGCAGTGAAGAACTGGACAGGGGACCGGGGGAGCAGTTCTTC. Translating gives CASSEELDRGPGEQFF.

This clone was detected ten times or more. The rearrangement uses TRBV6-6 and TRBJ1-2; 7 bases are shared with TRBD1. This CDR3 is built from 12 residues. V gave up 5 bases and J gave up 4 bases; unmatched junction bases: 1. CDR1 MNHNY and CDR2 SVGAGI come from the germline V gene (reference sequence). CDR3 sequence (DNA): TGTGCCAGCAGTGACAGGGCCTATGGCTACACCTTC. This sequence encodes CASSDRAYGYTF.

The CDR3 sequence is CASSPASGSYEQYF. The CDR3 DNA reads TGTGCCAGCAGCCCCGCTAGCGGCTCCTACGAGCAGTACTTC. V usage is TRBV7-6 and J usage is TRBJ2-7, with 7 nucleotides matching TRBD2. The germline V gene has CDR1 SGHVS and CDR2 FNYEAQ. CDR3 length equals 14 residues. V shed 5 bases and J 0 bases; nucleotides not matched to a gene: 4.

The V and J genes are TRBV18 and TRBJ2-5, with D possibly matching TRBD1 (5 bases). Per the germline V gene, CDR1 is KGHSH and CDR2 is LQKENI. The CDR3 is 17 residues long. V dropped 0 bases and J dropped 4 bases, with 18 bases sitting between them. The CDR3 reads CASSPPSRQGLGETQYF. The CDR3 nucleotides are TGTGCCAGCTCACCACCATCCCGGCAGGGATTGGGAGAGACCCAGTACTTC.

This clone has only one observation. The chain employs TRBV30 and TRBJ2-5; D unresolved. Germline CDR1 GTSNPN, CDR2 SVGIG (reference sequence). The CDR3 extends over 14 amino acids. V was trimmed by 2 bases and J by 0 bases, leaving 10 bases between them. The CDR3 DNA reads as TGTGCCTGGAGTCTCATTATATACCAAGAGACCCAGTACTTC. Its translation: CAWSLIIYQETQYF.

This clone was observed a few times. The genes are TRBV20-1 and TRBJ2-5; D not resolved. The end of the DNA fits TRBJ2-7 better, so the J call may be wrong. There are 10 residues in the CDR3. Germline CDR1 is DFQATT and CDR2 is SNEGSKA (reference sequence). CDR3 in DNA: TGCAGTGCTGCCAATACCGAGCAGTACTTC. Translated, it gives CSAANTEQYF.

The J gene is TRBJ1-1, the V gene TRBV27; D gene unclear. The V and J ends lost 5 bases and 11 bases respectively, with 24 bases between them. This CDR3 region has 15 residues. Germline CDR1 reads MNHEY; CDR2 reads SMNVEV (reference sequence). CDR3 nucleotides: TGTGCCAGCAGTCCCCTTCGACTTAGGGCCCCAGAGGCTTTCTTT. Residues: CASSPLRLRAPEAFF.

This clone appeared many times. V usage is TRBV6-6 and J usage is TRBJ2-7, with D unresolved. V was trimmed by 7 bases and J by 4 bases, leaving 8 bases between them. Germline CDR1 MNHNY, CDR2 SVGAGI (reference sequence). There are 11 residues in the CDR3. The CDR3, as DNA: TGTGCCAGCATGAACCTTTACGAGCAGTACTTC. It specifies CASMNLYEQYF.

The rearrangement links TRBV5-1 to TRBJ2-1; TRBD2 aligns across 7 bases. Germline CDR1 and CDR2: SGHRS and YFSETQ. The CDR3 sequence is 18 residues long. Trimming at V came to 4 bases and at J to 4 bases, leaving 17 bases not matched to a gene. The CDR3 DNA is TGCGCCAGCAGCCCCGGAGGGTTCGAGCGGGGCCAATACAATGAGCAGTTCTTC. Translating it yields CASSPGGFERGQYNEQFF.

The chain is built from TRBV6-1 and TRBJ2-2, with 7 bases lining up with TRBD1. V lost 6 bases and J lost 6; bases outside the gene matches: 4. The CDR3 length is 13 residues. The germline gives CDR1 MNHNS, CDR2 SASEGT. As DNA, the CDR3 is TGTGCCAGCAGGCCAACAGGGGCCGGGGAGCTGTTTTTT. It specifies CASRPTGAGELFF.

This clone came up many times. V and J are TRBV2 and TRBJ1-4, with D unclear. This CDR3 spans 11 amino acids. V was pared by 6 bases and J by 7 bases, with 6 bases between. The germline CDR1 and CDR2 sequences are SNHLY and FYNNEI. This CDR3 reads CASRLSEKLFF. In DNA, the CDR3 is TGTGCCAGCAGACTGAGTGAAAAACTGTTTTTT.

This clone was seen only a few times. The chain couples TRBV6-1 to TRBJ1-1; D ambiguous. V was shortened by 2 bases and J by 0 bases, with 7 bases between the two germline ends. Germline V gives CDR1 MNHNS, CDR2 SASEGT. This CDR3 has 14 residues. CDR3 sequence (DNA): TGTGCCAGCAGTGAAACGCCTATGAACACTGAAGCTTTCTTT. It codes for CASSETPMNTEAFF.

On this clone itself: With only one base between it and a far larger clone, this is likely a read error. The chain joins TRBV7-2 to TRBJ2-3, with D unresolved. Germline V lookup: CDR1 SGHTA, CDR2 FQGNSA. This CDR3 is built from 13 residues. V lost 0 bases and J lost 0, with 1 base in between. CDR3 coding DNA: TGTGCCAGCAGCTTAGCCAGCACAGATACGCAGTATTTT. Protein sequence: CASSLASTDTQYF.

The chain employs TRBV15 and TRBJ1-1; D is undetermined. Germline V gene lookup returns CDR1 LNHNV and CDR2 YYDKDF (reference sequence). The V gene lost 1 base and the J gene lost 0 bases, with 9 bases spanning the gap. The CDR3 runs to 15 residues. The CDR3 DNA follows: TGTGCCACCAGCAGAGTTGGGCAGGTGAACACTGAAGCTTTCTTT. Translation: CATSRVGQVNTEAFF.

In its sample, this clone was seen many times. Additional DNA sequences in this sample encode the identical CDR3. J is TRBJ2-5 and V is TRBV9; possibly TRBD2 for D (6 bases). CDR3 size: 14 residues. V dropped 3 bases and J dropped 5 bases, with 14 bases sitting between them. Germline V gives CDR1 SGDLS, CDR2 YYNGEE. The CDR3: CASSDGGSVETQYF. As DNA, the CDR3 is TGTGCCAGCAGCGACGGGGGTTCAGTGGAGACCCAGTACTTC.

The genes are TRBV7-9 and TRBJ2-5; D not certain. The length of the CDR3 is 13 residues. The germline V gene encodes CDR1 SEHNR and CDR2 FQNEAQ (reference sequence). V was pared by 6 bases and J by 2 bases, with 10 bases between. This CDR3 reads CASRPARQETQYF. The CDR3 region has the DNA TGTGCCAGCAGACCCGCGAGGCAAGAGACCCAGTACTTC.

This chain connects TRBV7-9 to TRBJ1-2, with unresolved D. The length of the CDR3 is 13 residues. Germline assignment: CDR1 SEHNR and CDR2 FQNEAQ (reference sequence). V was cut by 2 bases and J by 8 bases, with 12 bases left in between. The CDR3 region is CASSLQQGHGYTF. The CDR3 DNA sequence: TGTGCCAGCAGCTTACAGCAAGGGCACGGCTACACCTTC.

The V and J genes are TRBV7-6 and TRBJ2-2, with 9 bases aligning to TRBD2. The CDR3 consists of 17 residues. The V gene's germline CDR1 is SGHVS and CDR2 FNYEAQ. The trim removed 2 bases at V and 0 bases at J, leaving 4 bases unmatched. The CDR3, as DNA: TGTGCCAGCAGCTTAAAGGCGGGAGGGACGAACACCGGGGAGCTGTTTTTT. Translation: CASSLKAGGTNTGELFF.

This chain connects TRBV29-1 to TRBJ1-1; D ambiguous. Trimming pared 7 bases from V and 5 bases from J, leaving 8 bases between. This CDR3 comprises 10 residues. Germline lookup yields CDR1 SQVTM and CDR2 ANQGSEA. Here the CDR3 reads CSAGVTEAFF. DNA of the CDR3: TGCAGCGCTGGGGTTACTGAAGCTTTCTTT. Supplemented by reference TRBV29-1 and TRBJ1-1, the full variable domain reads SAVISQKPSRDICQRGTSLTIQCQVDSQVTMMFWYRQQPGQSLTLIATANQGSEATYESGFVIDKFPISRPNLTFSTLTVSNMSPEDSSIYLCSAGVTEAFFGQGTRLTVV.

This chain uses TRBV10-3 with TRBJ2-7; TRBD1 matches 9 bases. The ends lost 0 bases at V and 5 bases at J; junction bases unmatched: 5. This CDR3 spans 15 amino acids. Germline V gene data show CDR1 as ENHRY and CDR2 as SYGVKD. The CDR3 DNA follows: TGTGCCATCAGTGAGTCGGGGGACAGGGTCCACGAGCAGTACTTC. Translating it yields CAISESGDRVHEQYF.

This clone was counted a single time. The chain uses TRBV5-4 and TRBJ1-1; 7 bases map to TRBD1. V trimming: 4 bases; J trimming: 6 bases; junction bases outside the gene matches: 12. CDR1 is SGHNT and CDR2 is YYREEE in the germline V gene (reference sequence). This CDR3 contains 15 residues. The CDR3 reads CASSLGGRVRAEAFF. The CDR3, as DNA: TGTGCCAGCAGCCTAGGGGGCAGGGTGAGAGCTGAAGCTTTCTTT.

Only a few counts were recorded for this clone. The chain is built from TRBV6-4 and TRBJ1-2; 9 nucleotides line up with TRBD1. The CDR3 is 14 amino acids. V shed 5 bases, J shed 2 bases, and the junction held 3 bases outside the gene matches. CDR1 MRHNA and CDR2 SNTAGT come from the germline V gene. In DNA, the CDR3 is TGTGCCAGCAGTCCACAGGGGGCGAACTATGGCTACACCTTC. Its protein is CASSPQGANYGYTF.